This TCR beta chain came from a study of blood T cell repertoires in COVID-19. Assay: immunoSEQ multiplex PCR; the TCRdb copy retains only in-frame clones and omits some. The top ten hold about 9% of the sample, which has 88,000 or so clones, around 83% seen once. The CDR3 covers 15 residues. The V end was cut by 0 bases, the J end by 6 bases, with 15 bases between. In germline, CDR1 is SGHRS, CDR2 YFSETQ. Source material: peripheral blood. This TCR was recovered from a human donor in a cohort sampled during active COVID-19. This chain links TRBV5-1 with TRBJ2-5; D possibly corresponds to TRBD2 (5 bases). The CDR3 loop reads CASSLGPGNGQTQYF. DNA for the CDR3: TGCGCCAGCAGCTTGGGACCCGGGAATGGACAGACCCAGTACTTC.